This TCR beta chain was profiled in a study of T cell responses to AZD1222 COVID-19 vaccine. The assay was immunoSEQ multiplex PCR, and TCRdb's table has in-frame clones only and misses some. The data contain over 85,000 clones, roughly 90% of them seen just once; the ten biggest clones take up more than 2%. To note about this clone: The antigen is not known.

Findings and caveats of the study: It was only after the peak T cell response that any repertoires were sampled. The reported proportion of spike-specific TCRs targeting unmutated variant regions was nearly half. At study baseline, merely six AZD1222 recipients were seropositive.

The TCR comes from an adult who received the AZD1222 COVID-19 vaccine. The specimen was peripheral blood, collected 28 days after the second AZD1222 dose.

DNA of the CDR3: TGCGCCAGCAGCCTGGAGGTGGTGACCGGGGAGCTGTTTTTT. Translating it yields CASSLEVVTGELFF. This chain connects TRBV5-1 to TRBJ2-2; a possible D gene is TRBD2 (5 bases). V was pared by 4 bases and J by 5 bases, with 12 bases between. CDR3 length: 14 residues. Germline V gene data show CDR1 as SGHRS and CDR2 as YFSETQ.